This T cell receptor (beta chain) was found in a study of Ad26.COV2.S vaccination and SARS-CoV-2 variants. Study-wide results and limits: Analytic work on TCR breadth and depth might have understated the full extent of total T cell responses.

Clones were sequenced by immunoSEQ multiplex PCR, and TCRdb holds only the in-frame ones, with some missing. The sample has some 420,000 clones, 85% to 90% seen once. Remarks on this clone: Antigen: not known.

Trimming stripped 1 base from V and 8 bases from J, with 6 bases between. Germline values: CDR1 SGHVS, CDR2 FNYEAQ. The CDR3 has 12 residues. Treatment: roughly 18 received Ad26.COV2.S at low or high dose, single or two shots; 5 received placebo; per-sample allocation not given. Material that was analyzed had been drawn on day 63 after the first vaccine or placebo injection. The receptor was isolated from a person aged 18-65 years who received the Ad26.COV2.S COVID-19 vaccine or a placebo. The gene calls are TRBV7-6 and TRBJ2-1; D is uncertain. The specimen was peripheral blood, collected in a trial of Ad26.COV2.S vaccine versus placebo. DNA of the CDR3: TGTGCCAGCAGCTTAGGTGGGGATGAGCAGTTCTTC. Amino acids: CASSLGGDEQFF.